This T cell receptor beta chain was sequenced for a study of CD8 T cells in ankylosing spondylitis. Study-wide results and caveats: Disease-linked clones reportedly showed significant enrichment in matched ankylosing spondylitis synovial fluid.

A quantitative 5'-RACE method, one with molecular barcodes, was used to make TCR beta libraries. TCRdb re-called the 5' RACE reads with MiXCR, one entry per CDR3 protein. The table includes 120,000 or so distinct CDR3 sequences, 12% to 15% detected once. Comment on this clonotype: What it binds is not known.

The germline gives CDR1 SGHTA, CDR2 FQGTGA. V was shortened by 7 bases and J by 4 bases, with 14 bases between the two germline ends. The CDR3 has 14 amino acids. Sequenced material: blood, either unsorted or a sorted T cell fraction (not recorded which). This clonotype originated in a female donor with ankylosing spondylitis or in good health (not recorded which). The chain has TRBV7-3 and TRBJ1-5, with D perhaps TRBD1 (5 bases). The CDR3 here is CASTGRPSNQPQHF. In DNA form, the CDR3 reads TGTGCCAGCACGGGACGGCCGTCAAATCAGCCCCAGCATTTT.